The 32 T cell receptor beta chains below come from one sample, sequenced in a study of regulatory T cells in long-lasting Graves disease. CDR3 regions were amplified by Arm-PCR using iRepertoire HTBI primers to build TCR beta libraries. Each CDR3 protein gets one entry after TCRdb re-called the multiplex PCR reads with MiXCR. This sample has fewer than 450,000 distinct CDR3 sequences, with about 20% found just once. Time point defined: persistent/refractory GD, antithyroid drugs over 5 years with positive TRAb. From PBMCs, RNA was extracted and then used to make the TCR library. This specimen consisted of peripheral blood mononuclear cells (PBMCs), obtained when the disease was refractory, from a patient treated with antithyroid drugs. These receptors were taken from a female donor with Graves disease.

This clonotype was seen many times. V and J are TRBV7-3 and TRBJ1-1; D is undetermined. Trimming left V 2 bases short and J 8 bases short, with 12 bases between. In germline, CDR1 is SGHTA, CDR2 FQGTGA. The CDR3 contains 13 residues. The CDR3 sequence is CASSLSGAREAFF. The CDR3 bases are TGTGCCAGCAGCTTATCAGGCGCTCGAGAAGCTTTCTTT.

The genes are TRBV3-1 and TRBJ2-7; D ambiguous. V shed 2 bases and J shed 5 bases, with 10 bases lying between them. In germline, CDR1 is LGHDT, CDR2 YNNKEL (reference sequence). The CDR3 extends over 13 amino acids. CDR3 nucleotide sequence: TGTGCCAGCAGCCAAAAAGTCGCGCACGAGCAGTACTTC. Translating gives CASSQKVAHEQYF.

This clonotype appeared many times. The rearrangement uses TRBV7-2 and TRBJ2-5; the D is unclear. CDR1 and CDR2 (germline): SGHTA, FQGNSA. Trimming shortened V by 1 base and J by 0 bases, and 6 bases separated the two germline ends. There are 14 residues in the CDR3. The chain's CDR3 is CASSLGHYQETQYF. The CDR3 coding sequence is TGTGCCAGCAGCTTAGGGCATTACCAAGAGACCCAGTACTTC.

This clonotype was counted many times. The rearrangement uses TRBV2 and TRBJ2-2; D is unresolved. Germline V CDR1 and CDR2: SNHLY, FYNNEI. V lost 2 bases to trimming and J lost 6 bases, with 10 bases between them. This CDR3 comprises 14 residues. The DNA of the CDR3 is TGTGCCAGCAGTGAACTTAAGGGATCCGGGGAGCTGTTTTTT. Translation gives CASSELKGSGELFF. The full variable domain, completed using reference TRBV2 and TRBJ2-2, is EPEVTQTPSHQVTQMGQEVILRCVPISNHLYFYWYRQILGQKVEFLVSFYNNEISEKSEIFDDQFSVERPDGSNFTLKIRSTKLEDSAMYFCASSELKGSGELFFGEGSRLTVL.

V and J are TRBV20-1 and TRBJ2-7, with 7 bases lining up with TRBD2. V shed 0 bases and J 4 bases; nucleotides not matched to a gene: 3. This CDR3 region has 13 residues. Germline V gene sequence: CDR1 DFQATT, CDR2 SNEGSKA (reference sequence). CDR3 DNA sequence: TGCAGTGCTAGAGAAGCGGGAAGGTACGAGCAGTACTTC. It codes for CSAREAGRYEQYF.

This clonotype was detected many times. V and J are TRBV3-1 and TRBJ1-2; 8 bases map to TRBD1. V lost 4 bases to trimming and J lost 5 bases; unmatched junction nucleotides: 15. Germline lookup yields CDR1 LGHDT and CDR2 YNNKEL (reference sequence). The CDR3 spans 17 residues. CDR3 region: CASSLSIGTGPIYGYTF. In DNA form, the CDR3 reads TGTGCCAGCAGCCTTTCTATTGGGACAGGCCCGATTTATGGCTACACCTTC.

In its sample, this clonotype was seen many times. This chain connects TRBV20-1 to TRBJ2-5; D remains ambiguous. The CDR3 runs 12 residues. Looked up from germline, CDR1 is DFQATT and CDR2 is SNEGSKA (reference sequence). Trimming left V 6 bases short and J 1 base short, with 9 bases between. The CDR3: CSARSSQETQYF. CDR3 DNA sequence: TGCAGTGCGCGCAGCTCCCAAGAGACCCAGTACTTC.

This clonotype was seen more than once but under ten times. The CDR3 protein is CAWSVGQGGYEQYF. The CDR3 bases are TGTGCCTGGAGTGTCGGGCAGGGAGGCTACGAGCAGTACTTC. V is TRBV30 and J is TRBJ2-7; TRBD2 might be the D (6 bases). Germline V lookup: CDR1 GTSNPN, CDR2 SVGIG (reference sequence). V was clipped by 0 bases and J by 3 bases, with 12 bases between them. This CDR3 spans 14 amino acids.

This clonotype occurred many times. The chain recombines TRBV2 with TRBJ1-2; D unresolved. V was cut by 6 bases and J by 4 bases, with 3 bases left in between. The CDR3 length is 10 residues. Germline-derived CDR1 and CDR2 are SNHLY and FYNNEI. The CDR3 loop is CASRSYGYTF. The CDR3 region has the DNA TGTGCCAGCAGGAGCTATGGCTACACCTTC.

This clonotype showed up just a few times. This chain connects TRBV12-3 or TRBV12-4 to TRBJ2-5; 12 bases align to TRBD1. The CDR3 totals 17 residues. V gave up 5 bases and J gave up 5 bases; unmatched junction bases: 12. The CDR3 here is CASSASAGTGGFETQYF. The CDR3 nucleotides read TGTGCCAGCAGTGCTAGCGCCGGGACAGGGGGCTTTGAGACCCAGTACTTC.

The chain combines TRBV5-4 with TRBJ2-2, with TRBD2 identical over 9 bases. The germline CDR1 and CDR2 sequences are SGHNT and YYREEE (reference sequence). The junction had 5 bases not matched to a gene; V was cut back by 2 bases and J by 3 bases. The CDR3 is 16 amino acids. This CDR3 is CASSFVPSGDTGELFF. The CDR3 DNA is TGTGCCAGCAGCTTTGTACCTAGCGGGGACACCGGGGAGCTGTTTTTT. Using reference TRBV5-4 and TRBJ2-2 for the parts outside the CDR3, the full variable domain is ETGVTQSPTHLIKTRGQQVTLRCSSQSGHNTVSWYQQALGQGPQFIFQYYREEENGRGNFPPRFSGLQFPNYSSELNVNALELDDSALYLCASSFVPSGDTGELFFGEGSRLTVL.

The rearrangement links TRBV7-9 to TRBJ1-2; tentatively, D is TRBD1 (6 bases). Germline V gene data show CDR1 as SEHNR and CDR2 as FQNEAQ (reference sequence). CDR3 size: 15 residues. V was cut by 5 bases and J by 2 bases, with 15 bases left in between. In nucleotides, the CDR3 is TGTGCCAGCAGCCCCGCCGGGACACCGAACTATGGCTACACCTTC. Translating gives CASSPAGTPNYGYTF.

Notes on this clonotype: This may arise from a read error, as a much more abundant clone is one base away. CDR3 region: CAGSDRVQGDETQYF. In nucleotides, the CDR3 is TGTGCCGGCAGTGACAGGGTACAGGGGGATGAGACCCAGTACTTC. V gene TRBV6-1 combines with J gene TRBJ2-5, with TRBD1 identical over 8 bases. CDR1 and CDR2 from the germline V gene are MNHNS and SASEGT. The CDR3 runs to 15 residues.

There are many counts of this clonotype. J is TRBJ1-6 and V is TRBV2; D may be TRBD1 (6 bases). V was pared by 1 base and J by 13 bases, with 14 bases between. There are 14 residues in the CDR3. The V gene's germline CDR1 is SNHLY and CDR2 FYNNEI. The CDR3 sequence is CASSEEGDVFPLHF. DNA of the CDR3: TGTGCCAGCAGTGAAGAGGGGGATGTCTTCCCCCTCCACTTT.

This rearrangement joins TRBV6-5 to TRBJ1-5; tentatively, D is TRBD1 (5 bases). This CDR3 contains 16 residues. Germline-derived CDR1 and CDR2 are MNHEY and SVGAGI. V was trimmed by 4 bases and J by 7 bases, leaving 20 bases between them. The CDR3 reads CASSSRQTPERQPQHF. The CDR3, as DNA: TGTGCCAGCAGTTCCCGACAGACCCCCGAGAGGCAGCCCCAGCATTTT.

The V and J genes are TRBV30 and TRBJ1-1; 7 bases align to TRBD1. There are 14 residues in the CDR3. From germline, CDR1 is GTSNPN and CDR2 SVGIG (reference sequence). V lost 4 bases and J lost 1; bases outside the gene matches: 6. The chain's CDR3 is CAWTVGTANTEAFF. The CDR3 DNA reads as TGTGCCTGGACCGTAGGGACAGCGAACACTGAAGCTTTCTTT. Full variable domain (rest looked up from reference TRBV30 and TRBJ1-1): SQTIHQWPATLVQPVGSPLSLECTVEGTSNPNLYWYRQAAGRGLQLLFYSVGIGQISSEVPQNLSASRPQDRQFILSSKKLLLSDSGFYLCAWTVGTANTEAFFGQGTRLTVV.

This rearrangement joins TRBV6-1 to TRBJ2-7; 11 bases match TRBD2. This CDR3 is 15 amino acids long. Germline trimming cut 7 bases from V and 4 bases from J; bases unmatched to any gene: 9. CDR1 and CDR2 (germline): MNHNS, SASEGT. In nucleotides, the CDR3 is TGTGCCAGCAACGAAGCTAGACTAGCGGGATACGAGCAGTACTTC. This gives the protein CASNEARLAGYEQYF.

This clonotype was counted a few times. J is TRBJ2-7 and V is TRBV30; D may match TRBD1 or TRBD2 (6 bases each). The CDR3 spans 12 residues. V lost 3 bases and J lost 2, with 8 bases in between. Germline CDR1 reads GTSNPN; CDR2 reads SVGIG (reference sequence). The CDR3 coding sequence is TGTGCCTGGAGCGGGGGCACCTACGAGCAGTACTTC. As protein: CAWSGGTYEQYF.

This clonotype was detected a few times. This chain connects TRBV12-3 or TRBV12-4 to TRBJ2-5; possibly TRBD2 for D (6 bases). V lost 3 bases and J 2 bases, leaving 13 bases between the germline ends. This CDR3 region has 15 residues. The chain's CDR3 is CASSFAGPRQETQYF. The CDR3, as DNA: TGTGCCAGCAGTTTTGCGGGACCCCGTCAAGAGACCCAGTACTTC.

The J gene is TRBJ2-6, the V gene TRBV7-2; the D gene is possibly TRBD1 (6 bases). Deletions cut 1 base from V and 0 bases from J, with 13 bases between. Germline values: CDR1 SGHTA, CDR2 FQGNSA. The CDR3 spans 18 residues. CDR3 protein: CASSLGGQYSSGANVLTF. The CDR3 DNA reads TGTGCCAGCAGCTTAGGGGGGCAGTACAGCTCTGGGGCCAACGTCCTGACTTTC. The full variable domain, rest sourced from reference TRBV7-2 and TRBJ2-6, is GAGVSQSPSNKVTEKGKDVELRCDPISGHTALYWYRQSLGQGLEFLIYFQGNSAPDKSGLPSDRFSAERTGGSVSTLTIQRTQQEDSAVYLCASSLGGQYSSGANVLTFGAGSRLTVL.

This clonotype was picked up many times. V gene TRBV12-3 or TRBV12-4 combines with J gene TRBJ1-4, with D hard to call. V shed 7 bases and J shed 4 bases, with 10 bases lying between them. The CDR3 runs to 13 residues. In nucleotides, the CDR3 is TGTGCCAGCACCACGTCCAGTAATGAAAAACTGTTTTTT. This translates into CASTTSSNEKLFF.

This clonotype came up many times. The rearrangement uses TRBV6-2 or TRBV6-3 and TRBJ1-1; no reliable D call. CDR1 and CDR2 (germline): MNHEY, SVGEGT. This CDR3 has 16 residues. The V end lost 2 bases, the J end lost 2 bases, and 15 bases lay between the germline ends. The chain's CDR3 is CASSYGSDYLNTEAFF. The CDR3 nucleotides read TGTGCCAGCAGTTACGGTTCAGATTACCTAAACACTGAAGCTTTCTTT.

This clonotype showed up many times. This chain connects TRBV7-3 to TRBJ1-1; no clear D. CDR1 is SGHTA and CDR2 is FQGTGA in the germline V gene. The CDR3 spans 15 residues. V was shortened by 5 bases and J by 0 bases, with 13 bases between the two germline ends. The CDR3 DNA reads as TGTGCCAGCAGCCCCCTACAGATACTGAACACTGAAGCTTTCTTT. Translating gives CASSPLQILNTEAFF.

This clonotype showed up many times. V usage is TRBV5-4 and J usage is TRBJ1-1; no firm D call. Looked up from germline, CDR1 is SGHNT and CDR2 is YYREEE (reference sequence). The CDR3 is 15 amino acids. Trimming removed 4 bases at V and 0 bases at J, with 13 bases between. The CDR3 DNA reads as TGTGCCAGCAGCCCTTTCAACGGGGTGAACACTGAAGCTTTCTTT. Its translation is CASSPFNGVNTEAFF.

The chain links TRBV20-1 to TRBJ2-5; D is possibly TRBD2 (5 bases). Germline V CDR1 and CDR2: DFQATT, SNEGSKA (reference sequence). Trimming cost V 2 bases and J 5 bases, with 18 bases left between them. The CDR3 runs 15 residues. CDR3: CSARHPGTSSETQYF. The CDR3, as DNA: TGCAGTGCTAGACATCCGGGTACTAGTTCGGAGACCCAGTACTTC.

This clonotype was recorded a few times. The J gene is TRBJ1-4, the V gene TRBV20-1, with D tentatively TRBD1 (5 bases). V was trimmed by 1 base and J by 8 bases, leaving 11 bases between them. The CDR3 contains 13 residues. Germline loops: CDR1 DFQATT, CDR2 SNEGSKA (reference sequence). The CDR3 DNA sequence: TGCAGTGCTAGAGCCAGGGTGCGAGAAAAACTGTTTTTT. Its translation is CSARARVREKLFF.

The chain couples TRBV6-5 to TRBJ1-1; D is undetermined. Germline V gives CDR1 MNHEY, CDR2 SVGAGI. The CDR3 spans 13 residues. V lost 0 bases to trimming and J lost 9 bases, with 11 bases between them. CDR3 sequence reads: CASSYSSPFQAFF. The CDR3, as DNA: TGTGCCAGCAGTTACTCGAGTCCCTTTCAAGCTTTCTTT.

V gene TRBV29-1 combines with J gene TRBJ1-2; 7 bases align to TRBD1. Looked up from germline, CDR1 is SQVTM and CDR2 is ANQGSEA. Trimming at V came to 4 bases and at J to 2 bases, leaving 7 bases not matched to a gene. The CDR3 has 14 residues. The CDR3 reads CSVVRGAGNYGYTF. CDR3 in DNA: TGCAGCGTTGTCAGGGGGGCGGGGAACTATGGCTACACCTTC.

On this clonotype itself: Mismatch with germline at one junction end may stem from a read error. V usage is TRBV13 and J usage is TRBJ2-7, with 9 bases aligning to TRBD2. The CDR3 length is 14 residues. The V gene's germline CDR1 is PRHDT and CDR2 FYEKMQ (reference sequence). In nucleotides, the CDR3 is TGTGCCAGCACCTTAAGGACTAGCGCTTACGAGCAGTACTTC. Translated, it gives CASTLRTSAYEQYF.

This clonotype was counted a few times. The CDR3, as DNA: TGTGCCAGCAGGATAGCGGGGAACACCGGGGAGCTGTTTTTT. It yields the protein CASRIAGNTGELFF. The chain combines TRBV7-2 with TRBJ2-2, with 7 bases identical to TRBD2. CDR3 size: 14 residues. The V gene's germline CDR1 is SGHTA and CDR2 FQGNSA. The J segment lost 1 base and the V segment lost 6 bases, leaving 2 bases of the junction unmatched.

This clonotype appeared a few times. This chain uses TRBV19 with TRBJ2-7; D is unclear. The CDR3 is 13 amino acids. V was shortened by 6 bases and J by 3 bases, with 12 bases between the two germline ends. Germline lookup yields CDR1 LNHDA and CDR2 SQIVND (reference sequence). The CDR3 DNA is TGTGCCAGTAGCCAACTGAGATTCTACGAGCAGTACTTC. As protein: CASSQLRFYEQYF.

J is TRBJ1-1 and V is TRBV29-1, with a weak D call TRBD1 (6 bases). The CDR3 loop spans 14 amino acids. The V end was cut by 7 bases, the J end by 0 bases, with 15 bases between. Germline V gene data show CDR1 as SQVTM and CDR2 as ANQGSEA. The CDR3 DNA reads TGCAGCGGAACAACAGGGCTCCTGAACACTGAAGCTTTCTTT. Its protein is CSGTTGLLNTEAFF.